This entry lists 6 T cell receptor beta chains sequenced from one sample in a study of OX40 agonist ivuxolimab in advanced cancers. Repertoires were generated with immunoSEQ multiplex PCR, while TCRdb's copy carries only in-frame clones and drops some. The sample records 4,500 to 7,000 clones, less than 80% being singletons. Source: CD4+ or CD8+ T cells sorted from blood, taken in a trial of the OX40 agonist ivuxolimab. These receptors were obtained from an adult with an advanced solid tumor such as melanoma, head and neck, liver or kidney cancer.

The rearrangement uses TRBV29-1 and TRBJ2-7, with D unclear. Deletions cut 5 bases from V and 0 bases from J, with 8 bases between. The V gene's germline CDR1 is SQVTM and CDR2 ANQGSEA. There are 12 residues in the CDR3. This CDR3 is CSVISSSYEQYF. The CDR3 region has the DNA TGCAGCGTTATCTCAAGCTCCTACGAGCAGTACTTC.

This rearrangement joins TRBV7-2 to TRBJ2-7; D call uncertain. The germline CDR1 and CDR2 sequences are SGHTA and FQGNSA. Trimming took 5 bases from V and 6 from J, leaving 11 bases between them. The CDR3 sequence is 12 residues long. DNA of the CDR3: TGTGCCAGCAGCCCCACTTCCCTCGAGCAGTACTTC. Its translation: CASSPTSLEQYF.

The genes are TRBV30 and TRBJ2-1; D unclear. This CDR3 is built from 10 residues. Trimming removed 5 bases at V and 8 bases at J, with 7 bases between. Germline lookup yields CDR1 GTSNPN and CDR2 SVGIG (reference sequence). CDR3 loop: CAWAGYEQFF. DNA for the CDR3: TGTGCCTGGGCCGGATATGAGCAGTTCTTC.

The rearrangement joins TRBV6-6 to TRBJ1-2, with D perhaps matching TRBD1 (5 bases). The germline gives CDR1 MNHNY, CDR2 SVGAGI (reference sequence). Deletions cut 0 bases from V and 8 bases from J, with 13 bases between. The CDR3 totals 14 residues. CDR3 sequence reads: CASSYSIAGQGYTF. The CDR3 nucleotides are TGTGCCAGCAGTTACTCGATCGCAGGGCAGGGCTACACCTTC.

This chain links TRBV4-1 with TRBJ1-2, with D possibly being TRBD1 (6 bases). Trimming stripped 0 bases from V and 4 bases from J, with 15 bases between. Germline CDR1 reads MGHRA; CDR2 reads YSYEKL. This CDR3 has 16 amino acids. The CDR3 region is CASSQESRTAVYGYTF. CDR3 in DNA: TGCGCCAGCAGCCAAGAATCGAGGACAGCCGTCTATGGCTACACCTTC.

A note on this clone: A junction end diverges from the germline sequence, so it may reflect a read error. The CDR3, as DNA: TGCGCCAGCAGCCAAGATTTAAGCTTCTTCGCGCCCCTCCACTTT. It yields the protein CASSQDLSFFAPLHF. The chain employs TRBV5-4 and TRBJ1-6; no clear D. CDR1 SGHNT and CDR2 YYREEE come from the germline V gene (reference sequence). The CDR3 totals 15 residues.